Each of the 23 T cell receptor beta chains below was sequenced from the same sample in a study of cytomegalovirus exposure and HLA in healthy donors. Primers included in the PCR were 60 Vbeta and 13 Jbeta primers. TCRdb keeps only in-frame clones here, not all; method: immunoSEQ multiplex PCR. The sample consists of under 75,000 clones, about 74% of them appearing once. Source material: PBMCs. The receptor source for this set is a human donor in good health.

The chain couples TRBV30 to TRBJ1-1; perhaps TRBD1 as D (6 bases). Germline V gene sequence: CDR1 GTSNPN, CDR2 SVGIG (reference sequence). With 5 bases removed from V and 5 bases from J, the gap between germline ends came to 18 bases. This CDR3 contains 14 residues. The CDR3 coding sequence is TGTGCCTGGGGGGGGGCTAAGGTATCGACTGAAGCTTTCTTT. Protein: CAWGGAKVSTEAFF.

The chain recombines TRBV6-5 with TRBJ1-1; D perhaps matches TRBD1 (6 bases). CDR3 length: 11 residues. Germline lookup yields CDR1 MNHEY and CDR2 SVGAGI. V dropped 4 bases and J dropped 9 bases, with 9 bases sitting between them. The CDR3 DNA reads TGTGCCAGCAGTTCAGGGGCTAAAGCTTTCTTT. It encodes CASSSGAKAFF.

The chain uses TRBV11-3 and TRBJ1-1; D call uncertain. The CDR3 sequence is 12 residues long. Between the trimmed V and J ends, which lost 2 bases and 5 bases, there was a span of 6 bases. The germline gives CDR1 SGHNT, CDR2 YENEEA. For the CDR3, the DNA is TGTGCCAGCAGCTTATCCCTAACTGAAGCTTTCTTT. It specifies CASSLSLTEAFF.

This clone was detected only a few times. V and J are TRBV11-2 and TRBJ2-7; 8 bases agree with TRBD2. The germline CDR1 and CDR2 sequences are SGHAT and FQNNGV. Trimming took 1 base from V and 4 from J; bases not matched to a gene: 9. The CDR3 contains 16 residues. CDR3 sequence (DNA): TGTGCCAGCAGCTTAGGGGGAGCGGGAGTTGTTTACGAGCAGTACTTC. This codes for CASSLGGAGVVYEQYF.

The V gene is TRBV6-6, the J gene TRBJ1-1, with 11 bases fitting TRBD1. The V gene end was trimmed by 4 bases and the J gene end by 7 bases; junction bases not matched to a gene: 5. Germline assignment: CDR1 MNHNY and CDR2 SVGAGI (reference sequence). CDR3 size: 14 residues. CDR3 region: CASSLGQGAGEAFF. CDR3 nucleotide sequence: TGTGCCAGCAGTTTAGGACAGGGGGCCGGTGAAGCTTTCTTT.

This chain uses TRBV4-2 with TRBJ1-5; 7 bases agree with TRBD1. Per the germline V gene, CDR1 is LGHNA and CDR2 is YNFKEQ. Losses at the gene ends were 3 bases for V and 0 bases for J; bases not matched to a gene: 2. CDR3 size: 15 residues. CDR3 sequence reads: CASSHGQDSNQPQHF. For the CDR3, the DNA is TGTGCCAGCAGCCACGGACAGGATAGCAATCAGCCCCAGCATTTT.

This clone has a handful of counts. The gene calls are TRBV27 and TRBJ2-7; D is ambiguous. V shed 5 bases and J shed 5 bases, with 16 bases lying between them. Germline loops: CDR1 MNHEY, CDR2 SMNVEV (reference sequence). The CDR3 contains 14 residues. The CDR3 DNA reads as TGTGCCAGCAGTCGTACAGATTCTCCCCACGAGCAGTACTTC. It is translated as CASSRTDSPHEQYF.

The chain carries TRBV20-1 and TRBJ1-4; D uncertain. Germline loops: CDR1 DFQATT, CDR2 SNEGSKA (reference sequence). V was pared by 6 bases and J by 12 bases, with 14 bases between. CDR3 length: 11 residues. In DNA form, the CDR3 reads TGCAGTGCCTTGGAGGCTCCCGAACTGTTTTTT. Translation: CSALEAPELFF.

V gene TRBV28 combines with J gene TRBJ2-7; D is possibly TRBD1 (6 bases). CDR3 size: 13 residues. Trimming removed 5 bases from V and 1 base from J, with 9 bases in between. Germline CDR1 MDHEN, CDR2 SYDVKM. The CDR3 protein is CASSVGQSYEQYF. Here the CDR3 DNA reads TGTGCCAGCAGTGTAGGACAGTCCTACGAGCAGTACTTC. The full variable domain, rest sourced from reference TRBV28 and TRBJ2-7, is DVKVTQSSRYLVKRTGEKVFLECVQDMDHENMFWYRQDPGLGLRLIYFSYDVKMKEKGDIPEGYSVSREKKERFSLILESASTNQTSMYLCASSVGQSYEQYFGPGTRLTVT.

The chain uses TRBV27 and TRBJ1-2; D remains unclear. Trimming left V 4 bases short and J 4 bases short, with 13 bases between. CDR3 length: 14 residues. The V gene's germline CDR1 is MNHEY and CDR2 SMNVEV (reference sequence). The CDR3 spells CASSSGESSYGYTF. CDR3 DNA: TGTGCCAGCAGTTCCGGAGAATCCAGCTATGGCTACACCTTC.

The chain links TRBV5-4 to TRBJ2-2, with 7 bases aligning to TRBD1. Looked up from germline, CDR1 is SGHNT and CDR2 is YYREEE (reference sequence). Germline trimming cut 6 bases from V and 1 base from J; bases unmatched to any gene: 9. This CDR3 is 16 amino acids long. The CDR3 spells CASIPPGQQNTGELFF. For the CDR3, the DNA is TGTGCCAGCATCCCCCCGGGACAGCAGAACACCGGGGAGCTGTTTTTT.

The rearrangement uses TRBV10-2 and TRBJ1-2; 7 bases match TRBD1. J lost 6 bases, V lost 5 bases, and 3 bases had no gene match. This CDR3 is built from 12 residues. The germline V gene encodes CDR1 WSHSY and CDR2 SAAADI. The CDR3 DNA reads TGCGCCAGCAGTTTACAGGGGAATGGCTACACCTTC. Its protein product is CASSLQGNGYTF.

The chain carries TRBV6-6 and TRBJ2-7; a possible D gene is TRBD2 (6 bases). The germline V gene has CDR1 MNHNY and CDR2 SVGAGI (reference sequence). The V end lost 5 bases, the J end lost 3 bases, and 14 bases lay between the germline ends. This CDR3 is 14 amino acids long. As DNA, the CDR3 is TGTGCCAGCAGTACCGGGACTGGGAGCTACGAGCAGTACTTC. The encoded protein is CASSTGTGSYEQYF.

About this clone itself: Germline and junction disagree at one end, which may indicate a read error. This chain connects TRBV12-5 to TRBJ2-2, with TRBD2 identical over 10 bases. The CDR3 has 14 amino acids. In germline, CDR1 is LGHNT, CDR2 FRNRAP. In DNA form, the CDR3 reads TGTGCTAGTGGTTTGGGGACTAGCGGCGGGAAGCTGTTTTTT. As protein: CASGLGTSGGKLFF.

The rearrangement uses TRBV29-1 and TRBJ2-7, with a possible D match to TRBD1 (5 bases). Germline CDR1 and CDR2: SQVTM and ANQGSEA. V gave up 8 bases and J gave up 5 bases, with 22 bases separating them. The CDR3 runs 14 residues. This CDR3 is CSTLGQGKSDEQYF. For the CDR3, the DNA is TGCAGCACTTTGGGGCAGGGAAAGAGCGACGAGCAGTACTTC.

The chain links TRBV27 to TRBJ2-1, with TRBD2 matching over 13 bases. J lost 4 bases, V lost 10 bases, and 13 bases had no gene match. This CDR3 region has 17 residues. In germline, CDR1 is MNHEY, CDR2 SMNVEV (reference sequence). The CDR3 spells CATNYRTSGRRYNEQFF. DNA of the CDR3: TGTGCCACGAACTACAGGACTAGCGGGAGAAGATACAATGAGCAGTTCTTC.

This chain connects TRBV19 to TRBJ2-5; 14 bases map to TRBD2. The V gene's germline CDR1 is LNHDA and CDR2 SQIVND (reference sequence). The CDR3 runs 15 residues. V trimming: 5 bases; J trimming: 5 bases; junction bases outside the gene matches: 4. The CDR3 DNA sequence: TGTGCCAGTAGTTCCGGGACTAGCGGGAGTGAGACCCAGTACTTC. This encodes CASSSGTSGSETQYF.

The rearrangement links TRBV5-6 to TRBJ2-5; tentatively, D is TRBD2 (6 bases). V lost 2 bases, J lost 3 bases, and 8 bases lay in between. Germline lookup yields CDR1 SGHDT and CDR2 YYEEEE. This CDR3 has 13 amino acids. CDR3 in DNA: TGTGCCAGCAGCTTCGGGGAGGAAGAGACCCAGTACTTC. This gives the protein CASSFGEEETQYF.

The chain uses TRBV19 and TRBJ2-1; 10 bases agree with TRBD2. The junction had 8 bases not matched to a gene; V was cut back by 5 bases and J by 1 base. CDR1 and CDR2 (germline): LNHDA, SQIVND (reference sequence). The CDR3 runs 17 residues. The CDR3 region has the DNA TGTGCCAGTAGTCCTGGGGGTAGCGGGAGGTCCTACAATGAGCAGTTCTTC. As protein: CASSPGGSGRSYNEQFF.

This chain links TRBV5-1 with TRBJ2-7, with 10 bases matching TRBD2. The CDR3 totals 17 residues. V trimming: 3 bases; J trimming: 0 bases; junction bases outside the gene matches: 9. Germline V gives CDR1 SGHRS, CDR2 YFSETQ. The CDR3: CASSWTGTSASSYEQYF. In nucleotides, the CDR3 is TGCGCCAGCAGCTGGACCGGGACTAGCGCGAGCTCCTACGAGCAGTACTTC.

The chain uses TRBV6-4 and TRBJ2-6; TRBD1 is a possible D gene (7 bases). The CDR3 totals 15 residues. CDR1 is MRHNA, CDR2 SNTAGT, per germline. The V gene lost 5 bases and the J gene lost 3 bases, with 11 bases spanning the gap. For the CDR3, the DNA is TGTGCCAGCAGTCAGGGGGGAGATGGGGCCAACGTCCTGACTTTC. The encoded protein is CASSQGGDGANVLTF.

CDR3 bases: TGTGCCAGCAGCTCTACAGGGAAGACTGAAGCTTTCTTT. This encodes CASSSTGKTEAFF. The chain employs TRBV7-8 and TRBJ1-1; D perhaps matches TRBD1 (6 bases). Trimming left V 4 bases short and J 5 bases short, with 11 bases between. The CDR3 runs 13 residues. Germline CDR1 is SGHVS and CDR2 is FQNEAQ. Full variable domain (rest looked up from reference TRBV7-8 and TRBJ1-1): GAGVSQSPRYKVAKRGQDVALRCDPISGHVSLFWYQQALGQGPEFLTYFQNEAQLDKSGLPSDRFFAERPEGSVSTLKIQRTQQEDSAVYLCASSSTGKTEAFFGQGTRLTVV.

The J gene is TRBJ2-7, the V gene TRBV19; 9 bases map to TRBD2. The CDR3 covers 16 residues. Per the germline V gene, CDR1 is LNHDA and CDR2 is SQIVND (reference sequence). V shed 2 bases and J 3 bases; nucleotides not matched to a gene: 8. This CDR3 reads CASSIRAAGGGYEQYF. Here the CDR3 DNA reads TGTGCCAGTAGTATACGGGCAGCGGGAGGCGGCTACGAGCAGTACTTC.